This T cell receptor (beta chain) was sequenced for a study of early stage breast cancer tumors. The repertoire was sequenced with immunoSEQ multiplex PCR; TCRdb's copy has only in-frame clones and lacks some. Among tens of thousands of clones listed, roughly four fifths were seen once. Germline lookup yields CDR1 SGDLS and CDR2 YYNGEE. CDR3 length: 13 amino acids. The germline V and J ends were trimmed by 4 bases and 4 bases, with 12 bases remaining between them. This clone was recorded a few times. The TCR sequence derives from a person aged 45 to 59 with breast cancer. The gene calls are TRBV9 and TRBJ2-7; D is perhaps TRBD2 (5 bases). Material: blood. CDR3 protein: CASSLGLGYEQYF. For the CDR3, the DNA is TGTGCCAGCAGCCTTGGACTGGGATACGAGCAGTACTTC. Full variable domain (missing parts from reference TRBV9 and TRBJ2-7): DSGVTQTPKHLITATGQRVTLRCSPRSGDLSVYWYQQSLDQGLQFLIQYYNGEERAKGNILERFSAQQFPDLHSELNLSSLELGDSALYFCASSLGLGYEQYFGPGTRLTVT.